A single sample is the source of the 23 T cell receptor beta chains below, sequenced in a study of blood T cell repertoires in COVID-19. Repertoires were generated with immunoSEQ multiplex PCR, while TCRdb's copy carries only in-frame clones and drops some. The sample has 150,000 to 200,000 clones, approximately 84% seen once. The sequencing input was peripheral blood. These TCRs come from a human donor with acute or convalescent COVID-19. The donor label of this sample is uncertain.

The J gene is TRBJ2-7, the V gene TRBV27; 10 bases align to TRBD2. Per germline, CDR1 MNHEY and CDR2 SMNVEV (reference sequence). The trim removed 0 bases at V and 2 bases at J, leaving 7 bases unmatched. CDR3 length: 17 amino acids. CDR3 sequence: CASSLSPGLAGAYEQYF. CDR3 in DNA: TGTGCCAGCAGTTTATCTCCGGGGCTAGCGGGAGCCTACGAGCAGTACTTC.

This chain joins TRBV28 and TRBJ1-5; D is ambiguous. Trimming left V 2 bases short and J 3 bases short, with 11 bases between. The germline CDR1 and CDR2 sequences are MDHEN and SYDVKM. This CDR3 has 15 amino acids. Here the CDR3 reads CASSLMSGSNQPQHF. The CDR3, as DNA: TGTGCCAGCAGTTTAATGTCGGGGTCCAATCAGCCCCAGCATTTT.

The CDR3 region is CASSLAVATPEQYF. The CDR3 bases are TGTGCCAGCAGCTTGGCCGTGGCCACCCCCGAGCAGTACTTC. The chain couples TRBV5-8 to TRBJ2-7; D remains unclear. V lost 0 bases and J 6 bases, leaving 13 bases between the germline ends. From germline, CDR1 is SGHTS and CDR2 YDEGEE. CDR3 length: 14 residues.

The chain combines TRBV20-1 with TRBJ2-7, with D possibly matching TRBD1 (6 bases). This CDR3 is 13 amino acids long. Trimming removed 3 bases from V and 0 bases from J, with 9 bases in between. Germline V gene lookup returns CDR1 DFQATT and CDR2 SNEGSKA (reference sequence). The CDR3 loop reads CSASGTPSYEQYF. The CDR3 coding sequence is TGCAGTGCTAGTGGGACACCCTCCTACGAGCAGTACTTC.

The sample holds a few counts of this clone. This chain connects TRBV5-1 to TRBJ2-1; 10 positions agree with TRBD2. Germline V gene data show CDR1 as SGHRS and CDR2 as YFSETQ. With 4 bases clipped from V and 2 bases from J, the junction kept 15 bases outside the gene matches. The CDR3 loop spans 19 amino acids. The CDR3 sequence: CASSTRPTLSGRAYNEQFF. The CDR3 coding sequence is TGCGCCAGCAGCACCCGTCCAACCTTAAGCGGGAGGGCCTACAATGAGCAGTTCTTC.

The V and J genes are TRBV7-9 and TRBJ2-7; 13 nucleotides align to TRBD2. CDR1 SEHNR and CDR2 FQNEAQ come from the germline V gene (reference sequence). J lost 6 bases, V lost 4 bases, and 6 bases had no gene match. CDR3 length equals 15 residues. CDR3 in amino acids: CASSSRTSGSGEQYF. The CDR3 region has the DNA TGTGCCAGCAGCTCCCGGACTAGCGGGAGCGGCGAGCAGTACTTC.

The chain joins TRBV30 to TRBJ1-6; D is uncertain. Trimming took 4 bases from V and 8 from J, leaving 9 bases between them. Germline CDR1 GTSNPN, CDR2 SVGIG (reference sequence). The CDR3 sequence is 12 residues long. CDR3 sequence: CAWTPSDSPLHF. Written as DNA, the CDR3 is TGTGCCTGGACCCCGTCCGATTCACCCCTCCACTTT.

This clone has just one count. The genes are TRBV7-2 and TRBJ2-1; the match to TRBD2 covers 11 bases. CDR3 length equals 17 residues. The V segment lost 0 bases and the J segment 7 bases; nucleotides outside the gene matches: 8. The germline CDR1 and CDR2 sequences are SGHTA and FQGNSA. The CDR3 sequence is CASSLAGVLAGGNEQFF. The CDR3 coding sequence is TGTGCCAGCAGCTTAGCGGGAGTCTTAGCGGGGGGGAATGAGCAGTTCTTC.

The rearrangement joins TRBV7-9 to TRBJ1-1, with TRBD1 as a possible D gene (6 bases). This CDR3 region has 15 residues. V gave up 7 bases and J gave up 1 base, with 16 bases separating them. Germline assignment: CDR1 SEHNR and CDR2 FQNEAQ (reference sequence). The CDR3 DNA sequence: TGTGCCAGCACCCTTAGGGGGACCGGGAACACTGAAGCTTTCTTT. Translated: CASTLRGTGNTEAFF.

The CDR3 DNA follows: TGTGCCAGCAGGAAGAGGGGGCGCACAGATACGCAGTATTTT. Translating it yields CASRKRGRTDTQYF. The chain employs TRBV28 and TRBJ2-3; 7 bases align to TRBD1. The CDR3 runs to 14 residues. The junction had 4 bases not matched to a gene; V was cut back by 6 bases and J by 1 base. Per germline, CDR1 MDHEN and CDR2 SYDVKM.

V gene TRBV13 combines with J gene TRBJ2-7, with 12 bases that match TRBD2. Germline CDR1 reads PRHDT; CDR2 reads FYEKMQ (reference sequence). V dropped 6 bases and J dropped 2; count of bases not matched to a gene: 2. The CDR3 has 14 residues. In DNA form, the CDR3 reads TGTGCCAGCAGACTAGCGGGAGGTCCCTACGAGCAGTACTTC. Translation: CASRLAGGPYEQYF.

This chain uses TRBV11-3 with TRBJ2-3; D possibly corresponds to TRBD2 (7 bases). CDR1 and CDR2 (germline): SGHNT, YENEEA. The V end was cut by 4 bases, the J end by 2 bases, with 13 bases between. The length of the CDR3 is 15 residues. The CDR3 here is CASSSQGGATDTQYF. The CDR3, as DNA: TGTGCCAGCAGCTCCCAAGGGGGGGCCACAGATACGCAGTATTTT.

The genes are TRBV19 and TRBJ1-1; D perhaps matches TRBD1 (5 bases). This CDR3 region has 15 residues. Germline V gives CDR1 LNHDA, CDR2 SQIVND (reference sequence). Deletions cut 5 bases from V and 4 bases from J, with 17 bases between. CDR3 coding DNA: TGTGCCAGTAGTCTAACAGCTGGGGCTAGCACTGAAGCTTTCTTT. This codes for CASSLTAGASTEAFF.

This sequence joins TRBV11-2 and TRBJ1-1, with D tentatively TRBD1 (5 bases). V lost 5 bases, J lost 4 bases, and 11 bases lay in between. The CDR3 runs to 13 residues. Germline CDR1 reads SGHAT; CDR2 reads FQNNGV. Here the CDR3 DNA reads TGTGCCAGCAGCCCATCCACAGGCACTGAAGCTTTCTTT. It translates to CASSPSTGTEAFF.

The V and J genes are TRBV30 and TRBJ2-7, with D perhaps TRBD1 (6 bases). The CDR3 is 13 residues long. From germline, CDR1 is GTSNPN and CDR2 SVGIG (reference sequence). V was cut by 4 bases and J by 2 bases, with 12 bases left in between. The CDR3 DNA follows: TGTGCCTGGACCTTGGGGGCAGCCTACGAGCAGTACTTC. It is translated as CAWTLGAAYEQYF. Full variable domain (rest looked up from reference TRBV30 and TRBJ2-7): SQTIHQWPATLVQPVGSPLSLECTVEGTSNPNLYWYRQAAGRGLQLLFYSVGIGQISSEVPQNLSASRPQDRQFILSSKKLLLSDSGFYLCAWTLGAAYEQYFGPGTRLTVT.

This sequence joins TRBV2 and TRBJ2-1; D gene ambiguous. V was shortened by 7 bases and J by 0 bases, with 10 bases between the two germline ends. Germline V gene sequence: CDR1 SNHLY, CDR2 FYNNEI. This CDR3 has 14 residues. Here the CDR3 DNA reads TGTGCCAGCACTGGCCAGGCCTCCTACAATGAGCAGTTCTTC. Encoded protein: CASTGQASYNEQFF.

The rearrangement uses TRBV2 and TRBJ2-7, with 13 bases fitting TRBD2. The V segment lost 6 bases and the J segment 2 bases; nucleotides outside the gene matches: 4. There are 15 residues in the CDR3. Germline V lookup: CDR1 SNHLY, CDR2 FYNNEI. The CDR3 is CASSKLAGGTYEQYF. CDR3 coding DNA: TGTGCCAGCAGCAAACTAGCGGGGGGGACCTACGAGCAGTACTTC. Full variable domain (outside the CDR3, taken from reference TRBV2 and TRBJ2-7): EPEVTQTPSHQVTQMGQEVILRCVPISNHLYFYWYRQILGQKVEFLVSFYNNEISEKSEIFDDQFSVERPDGSNFTLKIRSTKLEDSAMYFCASSKLAGGTYEQYFGPGTRLTVT.

V and J are TRBV6-1 and TRBJ2-1; 7 nucleotides line up with TRBD2. This CDR3 has 18 amino acids. Trimming took 4 bases from V and 0 from J; bases not matched to a gene: 12. Per the germline V gene, CDR1 is MNHNS and CDR2 is SASEGT. CDR3 in amino acids: CASSAEGGSLVSYNEQFF. In DNA, the CDR3 is TGTGCCAGCAGTGCTGAGGGCGGGAGCCTGGTCTCCTACAATGAGCAGTTCTTC.

The table lists this clone with many counts. The chain recombines TRBV19 with TRBJ1-1; 8 bases are shared with TRBD1. CDR3 length: 12 amino acids. V lost 3 bases, J lost 8 bases, and 2 bases stayed unmatched. Germline V gene sequence: CDR1 LNHDA, CDR2 SQIVND (reference sequence). As DNA, the CDR3 is TGTGCCAGTAGTATTGACAGGGGAGAAGCTTTCTTT. It is translated as CASSIDRGEAFF.

The chain uses TRBV28 and TRBJ2-2; TRBD1 aligns across 8 bases. The germline gives CDR1 MDHEN, CDR2 SYDVKM. V was pared by 0 bases and J by 7 bases, with 10 bases of the junction left unmatched. The CDR3 has 17 residues. The CDR3 DNA follows: TGTGCCAGCAGTTTATGGTCCCCGACAGGGGAGCACGGGGAGCTGTTTTTT. This codes for CASSLWSPTGEHGELFF.

V usage is TRBV2 and J usage is TRBJ1-1; tentatively, D is TRBD1 (5 bases). Germline CDR1 SNHLY, CDR2 FYNNEI. The CDR3 runs to 15 residues. V dropped 1 base and J dropped 3 bases, with 12 bases sitting between them. CDR3 residues: CASSEGVAGDTEAFF. The CDR3 region has the DNA TGTGCCAGCAGTGAAGGTGTTGCGGGGGACACTGAAGCTTTCTTT. Full variable domain (rest looked up from reference TRBV2 and TRBJ1-1): EPEVTQTPSHQVTQMGQEVILRCVPISNHLYFYWYRQILGQKVEFLVSFYNNEISEKSEIFDDQFSVERPDGSNFTLKIRSTKLEDSAMYFCASSEGVAGDTEAFFGQGTRLTVV.

The V and J genes are TRBV3-1 (or the pseudogene TRBV3-2) and TRBJ1-1; D is unresolved. The CDR3 covers 17 residues. Trimming cost V 0 bases and J 2 bases, with 16 bases left between them. Germline loops: CDR1 LGHDT, CDR2 YNNKEL (reference sequence). The DNA for the CDR3 is TGTGCCAGCAGCCAAGAATACGAAATCGGGATTAACACTGAAGCTTTCTTT. This codes for CASSQEYEIGINTEAFF.

This clone was counted a few times. The chain uses TRBV6-4 and TRBJ2-1; 7 nucleotides align to TRBD1. Trimming at V came to 4 bases and at J to 0 bases, leaving 3 bases not matched to a gene. The CDR3 is 15 residues long. Germline V gene sequence: CDR1 MRHNA, CDR2 SNTAGT. CDR3 region: CASSVNRGSYNEQFF. CDR3 nucleotides: TGTGCCAGCAGTGTCAACAGGGGCTCCTACAATGAGCAGTTCTTC.